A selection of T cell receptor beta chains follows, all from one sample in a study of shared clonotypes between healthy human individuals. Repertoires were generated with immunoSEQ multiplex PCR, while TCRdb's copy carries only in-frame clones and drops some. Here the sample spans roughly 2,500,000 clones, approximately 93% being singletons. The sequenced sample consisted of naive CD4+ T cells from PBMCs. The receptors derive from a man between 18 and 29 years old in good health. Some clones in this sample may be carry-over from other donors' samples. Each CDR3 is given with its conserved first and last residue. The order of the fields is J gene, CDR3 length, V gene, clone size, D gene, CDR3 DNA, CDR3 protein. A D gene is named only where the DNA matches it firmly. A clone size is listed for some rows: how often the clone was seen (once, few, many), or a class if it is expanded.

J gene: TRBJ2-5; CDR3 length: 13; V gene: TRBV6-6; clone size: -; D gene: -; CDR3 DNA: TGTGCCAGCAGTTACTCCCGCCGAGAGACCCAGTACTTC; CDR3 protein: CASSYSRRETQYF
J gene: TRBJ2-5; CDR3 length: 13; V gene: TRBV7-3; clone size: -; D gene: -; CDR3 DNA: TGTGCCAGCAGCTTGGGACTTCAAGAGACCCAGTACTTC; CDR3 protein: CASSLGLQETQYF
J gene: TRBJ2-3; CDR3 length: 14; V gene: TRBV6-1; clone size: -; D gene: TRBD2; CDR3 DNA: TGTGCCAGCAGTCGACTAGCGGGGCCAGATACGCAGTATTTT; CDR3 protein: CASSRLAGPDTQYF
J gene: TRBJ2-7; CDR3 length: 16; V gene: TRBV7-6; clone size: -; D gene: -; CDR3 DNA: TGTGCCAGCAGCTTAGTCGGAGGGAATGCAGCCTACGAGCAGTACTTC; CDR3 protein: CASSLVGGNAAYEQYF
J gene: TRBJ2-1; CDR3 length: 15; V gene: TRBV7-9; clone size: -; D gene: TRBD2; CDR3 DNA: TGTGCCAGCAGCTTAGTCGGGACTAGCTTAAATGAGCAGTTCTTC; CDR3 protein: CASSLVGTSLNEQFF
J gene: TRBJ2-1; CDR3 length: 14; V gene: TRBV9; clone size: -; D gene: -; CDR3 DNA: TGTGCCAGCAGCCCTCTAAACGTGGGGAATGAGCAGTTCTTC; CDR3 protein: CASSPLNVGNEQFF
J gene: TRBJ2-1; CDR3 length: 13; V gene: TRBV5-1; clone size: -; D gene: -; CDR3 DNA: TGCGCCAGCAGCTTCCCTAACGACAATGAGCAGTTCTTC; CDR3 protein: CASSFPNDNEQFF
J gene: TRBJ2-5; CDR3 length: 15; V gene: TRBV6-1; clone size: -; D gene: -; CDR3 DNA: TGTGCCAGCAGTGATGCCCCTAGAGCTGTCCAGGCCCAGTACTTC; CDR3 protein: CASSDAPRAVQAQYF
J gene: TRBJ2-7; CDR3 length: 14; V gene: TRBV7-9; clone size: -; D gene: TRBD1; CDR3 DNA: TGTGCCAGCAGCTCCCCGGGACAGGCGTATAAGCAGTACTTC; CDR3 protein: CASSSPGQAYKQYF
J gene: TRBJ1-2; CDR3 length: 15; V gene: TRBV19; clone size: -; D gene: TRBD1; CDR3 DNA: TGTGCCAGTAGTATTGGCGGGACAGCTAACTATGGCTACACCTTC; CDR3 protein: CASSIGGTANYGYTF
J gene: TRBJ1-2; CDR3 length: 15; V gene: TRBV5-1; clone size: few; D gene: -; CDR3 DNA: TGCGCCAGCAGCTTTGCGCAAGACGTTAACTATGGCTACACCTTC; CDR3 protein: CASSFAQDVNYGYTF
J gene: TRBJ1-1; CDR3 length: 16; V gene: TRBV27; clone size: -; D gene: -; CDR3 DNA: TGTGCCAGCAGACGTACCGGGACAAACATGAACACTGAAGCTTTCTTT; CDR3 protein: CASRRTGTNMNTEAFF
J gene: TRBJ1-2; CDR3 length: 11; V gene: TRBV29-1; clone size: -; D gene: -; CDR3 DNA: TGCTCCGATGGGAGGGTGGTTGGCTACACCTTC; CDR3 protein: CSDGRVVGYTF
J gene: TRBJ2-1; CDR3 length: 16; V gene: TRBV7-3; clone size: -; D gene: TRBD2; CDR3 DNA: TGTGCCAGCAGCTCCTCGACTAGCGGGAGGAGCAATGAGCAGTTCTTC; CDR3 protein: CASSSSTSGRSNEQFF
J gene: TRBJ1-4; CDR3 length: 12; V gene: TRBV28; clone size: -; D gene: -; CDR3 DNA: TGTGCCAGCAGGGGAGCTAATGAAAAACTGTTTTTT; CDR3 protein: CASRGANEKLFF
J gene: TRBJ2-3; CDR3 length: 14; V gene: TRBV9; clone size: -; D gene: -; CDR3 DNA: TGTGCCAGCAGCGTAGACCGCTCAACAGATACGCAGTATTTT; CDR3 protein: CASSVDRSTDTQYF
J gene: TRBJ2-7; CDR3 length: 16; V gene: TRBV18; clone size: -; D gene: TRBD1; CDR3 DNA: TGTGCCAGCTCACCACCAAACCAGGGACAGAGCTGGGAGCAGTACTTC; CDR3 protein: CASSPPNQGQSWEQYF
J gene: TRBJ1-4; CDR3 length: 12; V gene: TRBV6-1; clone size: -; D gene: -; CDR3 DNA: TGTGCCAGCAGTAGGGTCGGGGAAAAACTGTTTTTT; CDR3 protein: CASSRVGEKLFF
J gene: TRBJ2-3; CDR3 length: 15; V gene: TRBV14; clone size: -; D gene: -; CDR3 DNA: TGTGCCAGCAGCCGCCGGAAAGCTACGGCAGATACGCAGTATTTT; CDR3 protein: CASSRRKATADTQYF
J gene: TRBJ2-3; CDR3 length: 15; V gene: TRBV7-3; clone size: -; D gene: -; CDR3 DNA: TGTGCCAGCAGCTTTATGCGGGCTAGCACAGATACGCAGTATTTT; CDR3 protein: CASSFMRASTDTQYF
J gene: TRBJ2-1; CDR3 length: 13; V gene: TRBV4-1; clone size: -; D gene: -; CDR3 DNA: TGCGCCAGCAGCCAAGAATTTGTCGATGAGCAGTTCTTC; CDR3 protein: CASSQEFVDEQFF
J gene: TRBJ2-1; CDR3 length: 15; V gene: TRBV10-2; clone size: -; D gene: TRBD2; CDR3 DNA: TGCGCCAGCGGTGTGGGGCTAGCGGGACCCAAGGAGCAGTTCTTC; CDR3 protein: CASGVGLAGPKEQFF
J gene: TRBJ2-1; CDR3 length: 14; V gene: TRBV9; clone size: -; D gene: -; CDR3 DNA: TGTGCCAGCAGCGCCCACTTGGAAGGAACCGAGCAGTTCTTC; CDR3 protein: CASSAHLEGTEQFF
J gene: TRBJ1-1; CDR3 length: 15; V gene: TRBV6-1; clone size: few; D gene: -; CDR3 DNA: TGTGCCAGCAGGGCAGGGGTGGGGGTGAACACTGAAGCTTTCTTT; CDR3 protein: CASRAGVGVNTEAFF
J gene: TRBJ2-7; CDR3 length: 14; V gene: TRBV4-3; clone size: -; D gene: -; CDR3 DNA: TGCGCCAGCAGCCAAGTGGGCAGTTCCTACGAGCAGTACTTC; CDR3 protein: CASSQVGSSYEQYF
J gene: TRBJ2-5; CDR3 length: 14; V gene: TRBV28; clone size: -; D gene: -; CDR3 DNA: TGTGCCAGCAGTTTCGCTCGAGGTAGAGAGACCCAGTACTTC; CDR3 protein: CASSFARGRETQYF
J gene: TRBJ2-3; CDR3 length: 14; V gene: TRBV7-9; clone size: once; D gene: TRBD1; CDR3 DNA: TGTGCCAGCAGCCCTCGACAGGGGACAGATACGCAGTATTTT; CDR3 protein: CASSPRQGTDTQYF
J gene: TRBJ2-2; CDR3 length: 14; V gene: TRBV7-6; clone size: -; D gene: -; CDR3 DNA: TGTGCCAGCAGCGCCGACCCGGGGGCCGGGGAGCTGTTTTTT; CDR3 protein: CASSADPGAGELFF
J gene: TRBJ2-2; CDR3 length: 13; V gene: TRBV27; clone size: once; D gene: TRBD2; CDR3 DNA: TGTGCCAGCAGGGGTAGCGGGTCCGGGGAGCTGTTTTTT; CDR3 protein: CASRGSGSGELFF
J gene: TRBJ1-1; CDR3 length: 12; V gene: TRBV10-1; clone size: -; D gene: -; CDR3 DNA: TGCGCCAGCAGTTATTCGGGGGGCGAAGCTTTCTTT; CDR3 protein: CASSYSGGEAFF
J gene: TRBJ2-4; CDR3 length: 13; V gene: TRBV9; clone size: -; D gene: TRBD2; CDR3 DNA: TGTGCCAGCAGCGTGCGGCGGGAGAACAGTAAGTACTTC; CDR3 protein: CASSVRRENSKYF
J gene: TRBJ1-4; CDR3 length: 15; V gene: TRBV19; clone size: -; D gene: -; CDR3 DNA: TGTGCCAGTAGTGACGGACATACGCTTTATGAAAAACTGTTTTTT; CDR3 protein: CASSDGHTLYEKLFF
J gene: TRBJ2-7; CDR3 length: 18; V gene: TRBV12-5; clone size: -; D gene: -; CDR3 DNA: TGTGCTAGTGGTTTCCCAAAGCCCTTTAGGACAGTCCCCTACGAGCAGTACTTC; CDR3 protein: CASGFPKPFRTVPYEQYF
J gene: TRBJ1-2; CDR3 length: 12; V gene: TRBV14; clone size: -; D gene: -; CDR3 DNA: TGTGCCAGCAGCCAGGCCAACTATGGCTACACCTTC; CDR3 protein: CASSQANYGYTF
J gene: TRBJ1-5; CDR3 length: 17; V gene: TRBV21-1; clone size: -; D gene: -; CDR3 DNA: TGTGCCAGCAGCTCGACGAGGGGCGGATTGAGCAATCAGCCCCAGCATTTT; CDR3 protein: CASSSTRGGLSNQPQHF
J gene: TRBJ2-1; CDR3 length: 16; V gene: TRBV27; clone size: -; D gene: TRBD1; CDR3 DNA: TGTGCCAGCAGTCAAACCGGGACAGGGTCCTACAATGAGCAGTTCTTC; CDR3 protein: CASSQTGTGSYNEQFF